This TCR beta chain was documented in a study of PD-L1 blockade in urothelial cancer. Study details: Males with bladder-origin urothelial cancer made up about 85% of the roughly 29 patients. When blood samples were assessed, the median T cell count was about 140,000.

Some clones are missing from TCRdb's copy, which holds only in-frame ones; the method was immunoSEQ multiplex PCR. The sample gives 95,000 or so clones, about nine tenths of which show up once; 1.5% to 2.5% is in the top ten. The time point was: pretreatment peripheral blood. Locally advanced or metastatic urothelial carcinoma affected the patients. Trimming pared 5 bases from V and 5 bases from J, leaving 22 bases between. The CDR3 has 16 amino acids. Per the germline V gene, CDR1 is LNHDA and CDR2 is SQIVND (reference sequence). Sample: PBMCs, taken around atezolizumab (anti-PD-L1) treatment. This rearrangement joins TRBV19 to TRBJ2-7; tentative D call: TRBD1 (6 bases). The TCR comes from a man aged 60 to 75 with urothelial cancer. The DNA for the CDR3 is TGTGCCAGTAGTCCATCCTTGGGGGCCGTCGTCCACGAGCAGTACTTC. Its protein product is CASSPSLGAVVHEQYF.